Listed below are T cell receptor beta chains from one sample, sequenced in a study of graft-versus-host responses after intestinal transplantation. Which antigens these TCRs recognize remains unknown. The assay was immunoSEQ multiplex PCR, and TCRdb's table has in-frame clones only and misses some. The sample lists approximately 70,000 clones, around 82% occurring once. This sample comprised unstimulated CD4+ T cells sorted from spleen or lymph node cells, obtained before transplant. Receptor source: a human donor who was the organ donor for an intestinal transplant. CDR3s include the opening cysteine and the closing phenylalanine or tryptophan. A D gene is named only where the DNA matches it firmly. The size field is filled for only some rows; it gives once, few, many or a size class.

v_gene	d_gene	abundance	j_gene	CDR3aa	CDR3nt
TRBV13	TRBD1	NA	TRBJ1-6	CASSSDRGNSPLHF	TGTGCCAGCAGCTCGGACAGGGGGAATTCACCCCTCCACTTT
TRBV27	TRBD1	NA	TRBJ1-6	CASSFWQGASSPLHF	TGTGCCAGCAGTTTTTGGCAGGGGGCTTCTTCACCCCTCCACTTT
TRBV15	NA	few	TRBJ2-5	CATSRGQAAQETQYF	TGTGCCACCAGCAGAGGGCAAGCGGCTCAAGAGACCCAGTACTTC
TRBV2	NA	NA	TRBJ1-5	CASSGGRGTQPQHF	TGTGCCAGCAGTGGCGGGAGGGGGACCCAGCCCCAGCATTTT
TRBV9	NA	NA	TRBJ1-1	CASSVANRNTEAFF	TGTGCCAGCAGCGTAGCGAACAGAAACACTGAAGCTTTCTTT
TRBV7-2	TRBD2	NA	TRBJ2-5	CASSLSRTSTETQYF	TGTGCCAGCAGCTTAAGTAGGACTAGTACGGAGACCCAGTACTTC
TRBV7-2	TRBD1	NA	TRBJ1-2	CASSLTGDGYTF	TGTGCCAGCAGCTTGACAGGGGATGGCTACACCTTC
TRBV7-2	NA	NA	TRBJ1-5	CASSLVVGEGQPQHF	TGTGCCAGCAGCTTAGTAGTAGGGGAAGGCCAGCCCCAGCATTTT
TRBV7-2	TRBD1	NA	TRBJ1-5	CASSLEDRPYQPQHF	TGTGCCAGCAGCTTGGAGGACAGGCCTTATCAGCCCCAGCATTTT
TRBV7-9	TRBD2	NA	TRBJ2-1	CASSLRLAGGDEQFF	TGTGCCAGCAGCCTCAGACTAGCGGGGGGTGATGAGCAGTTCTTC
TRBV6-6	NA	NA	TRBJ2-3	CASRQVSAGDTQYF	TGTGCCAGCAGGCAGGTCTCTGCCGGCGATACGCAGTATTTT
TRBV7-2	TRBD2	NA	TRBJ2-2	CASTRRRGGPGELFF	TGTGCCAGCACTCGTAGGCGGGGGGGCCCCGGGGAGCTGTTTTTT
TRBV6-5	TRBD1	NA	TRBJ1-2	CASSYDRDLGYTF	TGTGCCAGCAGTTATGACAGGGATCTTGGCTACACCTTC
TRBV27	NA	NA	TRBJ1-5	CASRRIWGEGSNQPQHF	TGTGCCAGCCGACGAATTTGGGGGGAGGGGAGCAATCAGCCCCAGCATTTT
TRBV7-8	NA	NA	TRBJ1-2	CASSAEPWDYGYTF	TGTGCCAGCAGCGCGGAACCCTGGGACTATGGCTACACCTTC
TRBV6-6	NA	NA	TRBJ1-2	CASSYLASQFGYGYTF	TGTGCCAGCAGTTACCTGGCTTCCCAATTTGGCTATGGCTACACCTTC
TRBV6-5	TRBD1	once	TRBJ1-2	CASSPTGNNGYTF	TGTGCCAGCAGTCCGACAGGGAATAATGGCTACACCTTC
TRBV27	TRBD1	NA	TRBJ1-5	CASSLSWQGASFQPQHF	TGTGCCAGCAGTTTATCGTGGCAGGGGGCTTCTTTTCAGCCCCAGCATTTT
TRBV11-2	NA	NA	TRBJ1-1	CASSRLAAEAFF	TGTGCCAGCAGCCGACTAGCGGCGGAAGCTTTCTTT
TRBV6-5	TRBD1	NA	TRBJ1-3	CASSIQGAPGNTIYF	TGTGCCAGCAGCATACAGGGGGCTCCTGGAAACACCATATATTTT
TRBV14	TRBD2	NA	TRBJ2-1	CASSRTSGGVIDEQFF	TGTGCCAGCAGCCGGACTAGCGGGGGTGTTATCGATGAGCAGTTCTTC
TRBV19	TRBD1	NA	TRBJ1-4	CASSMGTGANEKLFF	TGTGCCAGTAGTATGGGCACAGGGGCGAATGAAAAACTGTTTTTT
TRBV28	NA	NA	TRBJ1-4	CASSLASGVGEKLFF	TGTGCCAGCAGTTTAGCATCAGGGGTCGGGGAAAAACTGTTTTTT
TRBV5-4	NA	NA	TRBJ1-2	CASSPDTNYGYTF	TGTGCCAGCAGCCCGGACACAAACTATGGCTACACCTTC
TRBV25-1	NA	NA	TRBJ2-3	CASSGVQGFSTDTQYF	TGTGCCAGCAGTGGGGTACAGGGTTTTAGCACAGATACGCAGTATTTT
TRBV4-2	NA	NA	TRBJ2-1	CASSQDYKGALNEQFF	TGTGCCAGCAGCCAAGATTACAAGGGAGCCCTCAATGAGCAGTTCTTC
TRBV29-1	NA	once	TRBJ1-2	CSVGGGAPYGYTF	TGCAGCGTTGGAGGGGGAGCCCCTTATGGCTACACCTTC
TRBV28	NA	NA	TRBJ2-5	CASSFTGLTQYF	TGTGCCAGCAGTTTTACCGGGTTAACCCAGTACTTC
TRBV5-6	NA	once	TRBJ1-4	CASSFPATNEKLFF	TGTGCCAGCAGCTTCCCTGCAACTAATGAAAAACTGTTTTTT
TRBV19	NA	NA	TRBJ2-1	CASSRQEVGNEQFF	TGTGCCAGTAGCCGACAGGAAGTAGGAAATGAGCAGTTCTTC
TRBV27	TRBD2	NA	TRBJ2-3	CASSLSRLAGGTQYF	TGTGCCAGCAGTTTATCGCGCCTAGCGGGGGGCACGCAGTATTTT
TRBV28	NA	NA	TRBJ1-5	CASNFQPQHF	TGTGCCAGTAATTTTCAGCCCCAGCATTTT
TRBV7-2	TRBD1	NA	TRBJ1-5	CASSSDREKPQHF	TGTGCCAGCAGCTCAGACAGGGAGAAGCCCCAGCATTTT
TRBV4-1	TRBD1	NA	TRBJ1-2	CASSQDGPTGAVYGYTF	TGCGCCAGCAGCCAAGATGGGCCGACAGGGGCGGTCTATGGCTACACCTTC
TRBV7-9	NA	NA	TRBJ1-1	CASKGQGNTEAFF	TGTGCCAGCAAGGGGCAGGGAAACACTGAAGCTTTCTTT
TRBV7-9	TRBD1	NA	TRBJ1-2	CASSYRQGPYGYTF	TGTGCCAGCAGCTACCGACAGGGCCCCTATGGCTACACCTTC
TRBV5-4	NA	NA	TRBJ1-1	CASSLPQARGRNTEAFF	TGTGCCAGCAGCCTACCCCAAGCCAGGGGCAGGAACACTGAAGCTTTCTTT
TRBV7-2	TRBD2	NA	TRBJ2-1	CASSLVSVGGGQFF	TGTGCCAGCAGCTTAGTATCAGTCGGGGGGGGTCAGTTCTTC
TRBV5-1	TRBD1	NA	TRBJ2-5	CASSSRDRGGETQYF	TGCGCCAGCAGCTCCCGGGACAGGGGAGGAGAGACCCAGTACTTC
TRBV6-1	NA	NA	TRBJ1-2	CASRSGQSYGYTF	TGTGCCAGCAGGAGCGGACAGTCCTATGGCTACACCTTC
TRBV5-1	NA	once	TRBJ1-4	CASSPGPNEKLFF	TGCGCCAGCAGCCCTGGGCCTAATGAAAAACTGTTTTTT
TRBV7-2	TRBD1	NA	TRBJ1-3	CASSPRTGRENTIYF	TGTGCCAGCAGCCCTAGGACAGGGAGAGAAAACACCATATATTTT
TRBV6-1	NA	NA	TRBJ1-2	CASTPGVKGYTF	TGTGCCAGCACCCCAGGGGTAAAGGGCTACACCTTC
TRBV7-9	TRBD1	NA	TRBJ1-4	CASSLGTGEGEKLFF	TGTGCCAGCAGCTTAGGGACAGGCGAGGGTGAAAAACTGTTTTTT
TRBV29-1	NA	NA	TRBJ1-1	CSVVIDMNTEAFF	TGCAGCGTTGTAATAGACATGAACACTGAAGCTTTCTTT
TRBV5-1	TRBD2	NA	TRBJ2-1	CASSLGSFAGGWNEQFF	TGCGCCAGCAGCTTGGGGTCGTTTGCGGGGGGGTGGAATGAGCAGTTCTTC
TRBV18	TRBD1	NA	TRBJ1-2	CASSQGGQGTGYTF	TGTGCCAGCTCCCAAGGGGGACAGGGGACTGGCTACACCTTC
TRBV16	NA	once	TRBJ1-2	CASQRDTLVGYTF	TGTGCCAGCCAACGGGACACACTCGTAGGCTACACCTTC
TRBV29-1	TRBD1	NA	TRBJ1-2	CSVTGTAEYGYTF	TGCAGCGTGACGGGGACAGCAGAATATGGCTACACCTTC